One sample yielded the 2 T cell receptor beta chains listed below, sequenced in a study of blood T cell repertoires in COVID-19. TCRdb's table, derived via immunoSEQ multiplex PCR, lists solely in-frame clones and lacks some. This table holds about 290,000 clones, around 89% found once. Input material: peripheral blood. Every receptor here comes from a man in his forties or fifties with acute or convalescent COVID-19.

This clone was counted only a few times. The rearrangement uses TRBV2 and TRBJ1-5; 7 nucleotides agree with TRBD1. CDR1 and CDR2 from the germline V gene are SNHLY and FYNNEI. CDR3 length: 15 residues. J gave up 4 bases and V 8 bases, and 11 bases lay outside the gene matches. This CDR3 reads CASCQSGTVNQPQHF. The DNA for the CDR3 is TGTGCCAGCTGTCAGTCAGGGACAGTTAATCAGCCCCAGCATTTT.

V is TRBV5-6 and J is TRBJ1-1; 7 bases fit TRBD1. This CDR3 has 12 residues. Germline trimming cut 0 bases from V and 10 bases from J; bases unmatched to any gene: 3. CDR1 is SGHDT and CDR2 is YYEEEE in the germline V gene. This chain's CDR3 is CASSLGQGRAFF. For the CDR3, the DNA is TGTGCCAGCAGCTTGGGACAGGGTAGAGCTTTCTTT. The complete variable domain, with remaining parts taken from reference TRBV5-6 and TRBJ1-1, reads DAGVTQSPTHLIKTRGQQVTLRCSPKSGHDTVSWYQQALGQGPQFIFQYYEEEERQRGNFPDRFSGHQFPNYSSELNVNALLLGDSALYLCASSLGQGRAFFGQGTRLTVV.